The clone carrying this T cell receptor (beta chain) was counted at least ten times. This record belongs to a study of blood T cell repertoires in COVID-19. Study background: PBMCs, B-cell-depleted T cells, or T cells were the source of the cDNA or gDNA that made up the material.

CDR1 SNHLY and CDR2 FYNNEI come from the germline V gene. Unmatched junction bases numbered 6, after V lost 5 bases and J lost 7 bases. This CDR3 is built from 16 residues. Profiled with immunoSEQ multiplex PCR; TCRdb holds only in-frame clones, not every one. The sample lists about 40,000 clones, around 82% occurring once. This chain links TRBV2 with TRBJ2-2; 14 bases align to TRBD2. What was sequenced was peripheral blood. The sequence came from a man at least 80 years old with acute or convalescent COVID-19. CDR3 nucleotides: TGTGCCAGCAGTCGACTAGCGGGAGGGCCTGGCGGGGAGCTGTTTTTT. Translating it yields CASSRLAGGPGGELFF.